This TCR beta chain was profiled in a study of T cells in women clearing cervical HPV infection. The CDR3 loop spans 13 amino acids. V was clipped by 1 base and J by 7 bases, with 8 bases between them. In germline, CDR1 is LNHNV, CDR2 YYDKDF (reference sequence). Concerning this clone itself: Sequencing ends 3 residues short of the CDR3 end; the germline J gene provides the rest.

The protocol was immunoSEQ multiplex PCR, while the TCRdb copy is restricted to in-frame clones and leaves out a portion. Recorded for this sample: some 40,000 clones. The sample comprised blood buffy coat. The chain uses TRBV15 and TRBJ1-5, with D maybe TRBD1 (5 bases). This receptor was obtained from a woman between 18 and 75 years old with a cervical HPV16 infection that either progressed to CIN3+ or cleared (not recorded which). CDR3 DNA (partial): TGTGCCACCAGCAGAGGGGGCGAACAGCCC. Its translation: CATSRGGEQP. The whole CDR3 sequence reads CATSRGGEQPQHF.